This T cell receptor (beta chain) was found in a study of cytomegalovirus exposure and HLA in healthy donors. Broader study findings: Most CMV-associated TCR beta chains appeared HLA-restricted in a later analysis. It was confirmed in vitro that a few of the CMV-associated chains were specific for CMV antigens.

Trimming shortened V by 4 bases and J by 5 bases, and 19 bases separated the two germline ends. Germline CDR1 SGDLS, CDR2 YYNGEE. CDR3 length: 16 amino acids. Primers included in the PCR were 60 Vbeta and 13 Jbeta primers. Method: immunoSEQ multiplex PCR; TCRdb's copy keeps in-frame clones and lacks some. The sample lists roughly 230,000 clones; 80% to 95% were seen once. With regard to this clone: Its matching antigen is unknown.

The chain is built from TRBV9 and TRBJ2-1, with a tentative D call TRBD1 (6 bases). Sequenced material: PBMCs. This clonotype originated in a girl aged 2 to 10 in good health and CMV-seronegative. The DNA for the CDR3 is TGTGCCAGCAGCCGAGAAAAGGGCAGGGGAAACAATGAGCAGTTCTTC. It encodes CASSREKGRGNNEQFF. The full variable domain, completed using reference TRBV9 and TRBJ2-1, is DSGVTQTPKHLITATGQRVTLRCSPRSGDLSVYWYQQSLDQGLQFLIQYYNGEERAKGNILERFSAQQFPDLHSELNLSSLELGDSALYFCASSREKGRGNNEQFFGPGTRLTVL.